This T cell receptor beta chain was sequenced for a study of CD8+ T cells in alopecia areata. Study information: The drug, tofacitinib, lasted 6 to 18 months, followed by 6 months off drug. Affected scalp percentage set treated patients' severity scores.

Germline assignment: CDR1 MGHDK and CDR2 SYGVNS. The V end lost 10 bases, the J end lost 1 base, and 5 bases lay between the germline ends. The CDR3 is 11 residues long. In its sample, this clone was seen many times. cDNA serving as the sequencing template came from extracted, reverse transcribed RNA. Assay: immunoSEQ multiplex PCR; the TCRdb copy retains only in-frame clones and omits some. The sample gives 80,000 to 95,000 clones, 44% of which show up once; roughly 18% is in the top ten. As to treatment: oral pan-JAK inhibitor, 5-10 mg twice daily. Researchers gathered lesional scalp punch biopsies and peripheral blood from patients with alopecia areata. From PBMCs, CD4+ and CD8+ T cells were sorted.

The source is a human donor with alopecia areata. The chain employs TRBV25-1 and TRBJ1-3; D ambiguous. Material: CD8+ T cells sorted from blood, obtained at week 24, from a patient treated with tofacitinib. The CDR3 reads CATSSGNTIYF. In DNA, the CDR3 is TGTGCCACCTCGTCTGGAAACACCATATATTTT.